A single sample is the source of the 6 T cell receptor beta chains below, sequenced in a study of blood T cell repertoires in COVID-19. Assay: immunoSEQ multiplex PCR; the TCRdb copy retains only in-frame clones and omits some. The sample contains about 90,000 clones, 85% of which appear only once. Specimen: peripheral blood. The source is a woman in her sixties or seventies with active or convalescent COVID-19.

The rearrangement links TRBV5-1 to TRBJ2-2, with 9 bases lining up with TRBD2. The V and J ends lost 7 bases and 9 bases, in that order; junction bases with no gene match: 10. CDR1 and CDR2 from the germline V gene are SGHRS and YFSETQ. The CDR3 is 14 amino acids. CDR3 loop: CASAGLANSRELFF. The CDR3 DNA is TGCGCCAGCGCGGGACTAGCTAATTCCCGGGAGCTGTTTTTT.

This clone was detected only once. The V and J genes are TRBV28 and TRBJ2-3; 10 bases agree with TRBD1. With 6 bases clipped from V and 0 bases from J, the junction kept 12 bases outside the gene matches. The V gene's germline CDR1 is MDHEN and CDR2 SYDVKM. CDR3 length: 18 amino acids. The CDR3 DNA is TGTGCCAGCAGCCCCCCCGGGACAGGGGTCGCGAGCACAGATACGCAGTATTTT. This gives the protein CASSPPGTGVASTDTQYF.

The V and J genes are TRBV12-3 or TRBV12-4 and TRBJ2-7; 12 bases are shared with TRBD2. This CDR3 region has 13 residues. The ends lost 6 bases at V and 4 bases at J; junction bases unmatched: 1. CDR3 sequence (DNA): TGTGCCAGCAGGCTAGCGGGGGGGTACGAGCAGTACTTC. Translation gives CASRLAGGYEQYF.

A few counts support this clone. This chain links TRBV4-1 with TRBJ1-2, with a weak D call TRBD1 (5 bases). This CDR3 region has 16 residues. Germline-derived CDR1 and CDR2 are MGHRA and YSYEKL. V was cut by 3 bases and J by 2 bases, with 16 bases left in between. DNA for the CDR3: TGCGCCAGCAGCCATTTTTCGCAGGGTACGAACTATGGCTACACCTTC. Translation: CASSHFSQGTNYGYTF.

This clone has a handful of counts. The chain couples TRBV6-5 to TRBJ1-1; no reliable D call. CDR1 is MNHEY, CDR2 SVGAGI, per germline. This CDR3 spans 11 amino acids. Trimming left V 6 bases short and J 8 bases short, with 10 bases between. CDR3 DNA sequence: TGTGCCAGCAGCCCGTACTCGGAAGCTTTCTTT. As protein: CASSPYSEAFF.

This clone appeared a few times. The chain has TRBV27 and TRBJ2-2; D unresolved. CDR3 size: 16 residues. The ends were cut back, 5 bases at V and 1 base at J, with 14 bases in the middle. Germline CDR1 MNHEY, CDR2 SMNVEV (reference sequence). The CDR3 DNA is TGTGCCAGCAGTCCGTTCCCTCCGGTGAACACCGGGGAGCTGTTTTTT. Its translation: CASSPFPPVNTGELFF.